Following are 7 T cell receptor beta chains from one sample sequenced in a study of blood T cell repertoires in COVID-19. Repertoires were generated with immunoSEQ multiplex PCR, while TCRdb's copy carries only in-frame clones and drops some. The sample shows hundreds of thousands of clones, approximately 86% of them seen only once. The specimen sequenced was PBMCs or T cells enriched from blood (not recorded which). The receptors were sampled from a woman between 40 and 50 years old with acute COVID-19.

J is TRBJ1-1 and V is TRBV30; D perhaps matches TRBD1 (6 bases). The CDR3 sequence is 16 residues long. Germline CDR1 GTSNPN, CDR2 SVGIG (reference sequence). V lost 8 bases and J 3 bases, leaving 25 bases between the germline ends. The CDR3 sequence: CALIPRGADRDTEAFF. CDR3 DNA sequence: TGTGCCCTCATCCCGCGGGGGGCCGATAGAGACACTGAAGCTTTCTTT.

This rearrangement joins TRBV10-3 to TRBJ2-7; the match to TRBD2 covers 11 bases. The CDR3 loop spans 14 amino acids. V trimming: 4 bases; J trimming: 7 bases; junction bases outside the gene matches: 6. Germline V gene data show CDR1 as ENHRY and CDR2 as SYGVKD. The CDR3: CAISAPGTSGEQYF. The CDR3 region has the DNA TGTGCCATCAGTGCCCCAGGGACTAGCGGTGAGCAGTACTTC.

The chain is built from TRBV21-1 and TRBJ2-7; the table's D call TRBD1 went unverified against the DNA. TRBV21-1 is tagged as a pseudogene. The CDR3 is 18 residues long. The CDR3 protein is CASSKDGSAGNISYEQYF. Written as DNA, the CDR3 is TGTGCCAGCAGCAAAGACGGGTCTGCAGGGAATATTTCCTACGAGCAGTACTTC.

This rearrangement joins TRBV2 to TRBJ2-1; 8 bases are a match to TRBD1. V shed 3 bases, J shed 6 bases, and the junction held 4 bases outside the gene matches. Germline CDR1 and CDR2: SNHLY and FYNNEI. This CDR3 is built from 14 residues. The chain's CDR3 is CASSDRDRFNEQFF. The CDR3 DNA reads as TGTGCCAGCAGTGACCGGGACAGGTTCAATGAGCAGTTCTTC.

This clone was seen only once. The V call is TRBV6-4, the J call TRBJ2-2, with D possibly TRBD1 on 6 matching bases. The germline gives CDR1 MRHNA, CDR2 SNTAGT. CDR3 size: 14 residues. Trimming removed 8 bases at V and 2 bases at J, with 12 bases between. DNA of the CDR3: TGTGCCAGCCAACGGGACACCAACACCGGGGAGCTGTTTTTT. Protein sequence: CASQRDTNTGELFF.

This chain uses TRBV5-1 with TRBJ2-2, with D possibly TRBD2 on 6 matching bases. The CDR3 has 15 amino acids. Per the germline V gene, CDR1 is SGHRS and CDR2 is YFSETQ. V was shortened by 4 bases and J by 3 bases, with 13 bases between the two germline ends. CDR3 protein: CASSPGAGYTGELFF. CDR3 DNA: TGCGCCAGCAGCCCTGGCGCGGGGTACACCGGGGAGCTGTTTTTT.

CDR3 region: CASSSTPGQGPAYEQYF. CDR3 sequence (DNA): TGTGCCAGCAGCTCTACCCCCGGACAGGGGCCCGCCTACGAGCAGTACTTC. The genes are TRBV11-2 and TRBJ2-7; 9 bases fit TRBD1. Germline V lookup: CDR1 SGHAT, CDR2 FQNNGV. The CDR3 totals 17 residues. V trimming: 4 bases; J trimming: 2 bases; junction bases outside the gene matches: 12.